These 25 T cell receptor beta chains share one sample of origin, sequenced in a study of molecular identifiers for immune sequencing clone quantification. One entry per CDR3 protein, called by TCRdb with MiXCR from the PCR reads. The data show nearly 650,000 distinct CDR3 sequences, 25% seen once. Sequenced: naive CD8+ T cells from blood, with Jurkat cell RNA spiked in. Subset noted: FACS-sorted CD8+CD4-CCR7+CD45RA+ naive T cells. These receptors all stem from a human donor in good health. Some libraries in this study had Jurkat cell RNA spiked in.

This clonotype was counted ten times or more. The V and J genes are TRBV12-3 or TRBV12-4 and TRBJ1-2; no clear D gene. This CDR3 spans 13 amino acids. Trimming cost V 6 bases and J 4 bases, with 12 bases left between them. The CDR3 sequence is CASSPTTSYGYTF. The CDR3 bases are TGTGCCAGCAGCCCCACAACTAGCTATGGCTACACCTTC.

Remarks on this clonotype: A single base separates this from a much larger clone, so it may be a read error. The chain carries TRBV28 and TRBJ2-3; TRBD2 might be the D (6 bases). The CDR3 length is 16 residues. The germline gives CDR1 MDHEN, CDR2 SYDVKM. V gave up 6 bases and J gave up 0 bases, with 16 bases separating them. The CDR3 sequence: CASSPSGGTSTDTQYF. CDR3 DNA: TGTGCCAGCAGCCCCTCTGGGGGGACTAGCACAGATACGCAGTATTTT.

Worth noting for this clonotype: This may be a read error: a much more frequent sequence differs by one nucleotide. The V and J genes are TRBV5-1 and TRBJ2-3, with 9 positions matching TRBD2. This CDR3 spans 17 amino acids. The germline gives CDR1 SGHRS, CDR2 YFSETQ. This CDR3 reads CASSLEVSGRYTDTQCF. For the CDR3, the DNA is TGCGCCAGCAGCTTGGAGGTTAGCGGGAGATACACAGATACGCAGTGTTTT.

This clonotype was observed many times. This chain connects TRBV6-5 to TRBJ2-7; 7 bases agree with TRBD1. This CDR3 region has 16 residues. Trimming took 0 bases from V and 0 from J; bases not matched to a gene: 5. CDR1 is MNHEY and CDR2 is SVGAGI in the germline V gene. This CDR3 reads CASSYSSGGSSYEQYF. The CDR3 coding sequence is TGTGCCAGCAGTTACTCATCAGGGGGAAGCTCCTACGAGCAGTACTTC.

This clonotype was observed a handful of times. Here the CDR3 reads CASSQEGQNTEAFF. For the CDR3, the DNA is TGCGCCAGCAGCCAAGAGGGGCAGAACACTGAAGCTTTCTTT. This sequence joins TRBV4-1 and TRBJ1-1; D perhaps matches TRBD1 (5 bases). CDR3 size: 14 residues. From germline, CDR1 is MGHRA and CDR2 YSYEKL. Trimming pared 0 bases from V and 1 base from J, leaving 6 bases between.

This clonotype has just a few counts. This chain uses TRBV7-9 with TRBJ2-2, with D maybe TRBD1 (7 bases). The germline V gene encodes CDR1 SEHNR and CDR2 FQNEAQ (reference sequence). The CDR3 runs 16 residues. The V end lost 5 bases, the J end lost 1 base, and 14 bases lay between the germline ends. The CDR3 is CASSTGGTENTGELFF. The CDR3 DNA reads as TGTGCCAGCAGCACGGGCGGGACAGAGAACACCGGGGAGCTGTTTTTT.

The rearrangement links TRBV5-4 to TRBJ2-5, with D possibly being TRBD2 (5 bases). The CDR3 runs 13 residues. The germline V gene has CDR1 SGHNT and CDR2 YYREEE (reference sequence). The V gene lost 4 bases and the J gene lost 2 bases, with 9 bases spanning the gap. The CDR3 region has the DNA TGTGCCAGCAGCCCCCCGGGGCAAGAGACCCAGTACTTC. Amino acids: CASSPPGQETQYF. The full variable domain, rest sourced from reference TRBV5-4 and TRBJ2-5, is ETGVTQSPTHLIKTRGQQVTLRCSSQSGHNTVSWYQQALGQGPQFIFQYYREEENGRGNFPPRFSGLQFPNYSSELNVNALELDDSALYLCASSPPGQETQYFGPGTRLLVL.

This clonotype occurred many times. The chain joins TRBV10-3 to TRBJ2-2, with 9 bases identical to TRBD1. CDR1 is ENHRY and CDR2 is SYGVKD in the germline V gene. The CDR3 is 18 amino acids. Unmatched junction bases numbered 9, after V lost 2 bases and J lost 2 bases. CDR3: CAISETPGTGINTGELFF. The CDR3 coding sequence is TGTGCCATCAGTGAGACCCCCGGGACAGGGATAAACACCGGGGAGCTGTTTTTT.

This clonotype was recorded a few times. The CDR3 sequence: CASSLEVGHAMNTEAFF. The CDR3 bases are TGTGCCAGCAGCTTAGAGGTGGGGCACGCGATGAACACTGAAGCTTTCTTT. The rearrangement joins TRBV7-2 to TRBJ1-1, with D possibly being TRBD1 (5 bases). V dropped 1 base and J dropped 0 bases, with 15 bases sitting between them. The CDR3 is 17 residues long. Per germline, CDR1 SGHTA and CDR2 FQGNSA.

This clonotype appeared many times. The chain uses TRBV25-1 and TRBJ2-1; D gene unclear. Germline V lookup: CDR1 MGHDK, CDR2 SYGVNS. Between the trimmed V and J ends, which lost 5 bases and 3 bases, there was a span of 11 bases. The CDR3 extends over 14 amino acids. The CDR3 DNA follows: TGTGCCAGCAGTAGCGTCGCCGTCTACAATGAGCAGTTCTTC. Translation: CASSSVAVYNEQFF.

The chain recombines TRBV7-9 with TRBJ1-5; D uncertain. There are 13 residues in the CDR3. The germline V gene encodes CDR1 SEHNR and CDR2 FQNEAQ (reference sequence). Deletions cut 6 bases from V and 0 bases from J, with 6 bases between. CDR3 in amino acids: CASRDDSNQPQHF. The DNA of the CDR3 is TGTGCCAGCAGAGACGATAGCAATCAGCCCCAGCATTTT.

There are a few counts of this clonotype. This chain links TRBV12-3 or TRBV12-4 with TRBJ2-1; D gene unclear. Trimming pared 6 bases from V and 1 base from J, leaving 13 bases between. This CDR3 has 15 residues. CDR3 in amino acids: CASSSPNRSYNEQFF. CDR3 sequence (DNA): TGTGCCAGCAGCTCTCCGAACAGATCCTACAATGAGCAGTTCTTC.

This clonotype was recorded many times. The J gene is TRBJ1-5, the V gene TRBV20-1, with TRBD1 matching over 7 bases. Trimming at V came to 0 bases and at J to 4 bases, leaving 6 bases not matched to a gene. This CDR3 contains 15 residues. The germline V gene has CDR1 DFQATT and CDR2 SNEGSKA (reference sequence). CDR3 region: CSARDPDRLNQPQHF. The CDR3 coding sequence is TGCAGTGCTAGAGATCCGGACAGGCTAAATCAGCCCCAGCATTTT.

This clonotype was observed a handful of times. The V call is TRBV4-3, the J call TRBJ2-7, with 8 bases identical to TRBD1. This CDR3 has 17 residues. The trim removed 1 base at V and 0 bases at J, leaving 8 bases unmatched. Germline values: CDR1 LGHNA, CDR2 YSLEER. CDR3 amino acids: CASSQAEGQDISYEQYF. The CDR3 DNA reads TGCGCCAGCAGCCAAGCAGAGGGACAGGATATCTCCTACGAGCAGTACTTC.

Points on this clonotype: The junction and the germline gene differ at one end; a read error may be behind it. The chain uses TRBV20-1 and TRBJ2-3; 11 bases line up with TRBD2. CDR3 size: 18 residues. Germline values: CDR1 DFQATT, CDR2 SNEGSKA (reference sequence). CDR3 nucleotides: TGCCGTGCTAGCCTCGGGACTAGCGGACCCATCCGGGGAGATACGCCGTATTTT. It encodes CRASLGTSGPIRGDTPYF.

This clonotype was counted at least ten times. This sequence joins TRBV28 and TRBJ1-1; 8 bases are a match to TRBD1. Per germline, CDR1 MDHEN and CDR2 SYDVKM. The CDR3 covers 15 residues. The J segment lost 1 base and the V segment lost 5 bases, leaving 6 bases of the junction unmatched. The CDR3 coding sequence is TGTGCCAGCAGTCTAGGACAGGGCTGGAACACTGAAGCTTTCTTT. Protein product: CASSLGQGWNTEAFF.

This clonotype was recorded many times. The chain links TRBV20-1 to TRBJ2-7; D perhaps matches TRBD2 (5 bases). V lost 0 bases and J lost 1, with 13 bases in between. The CDR3 is 15 amino acids. The germline gives CDR1 DFQATT, CDR2 SNEGSKA (reference sequence). The CDR3 DNA reads as TGCAGTGCTAGAGAGGCGCCGAGGGAATCCTACGAGCAGTACTTC. It yields the protein CSAREAPRESYEQYF.

There are many counts of this clonotype. This chain joins TRBV9 and TRBJ2-3, with unresolved D. V was pared by 0 bases and J by 0 bases, with 5 bases between. In germline, CDR1 is SGDLS, CDR2 YYNGEE. This CDR3 has 14 residues. The CDR3 sequence: CASSVVSSTDTQYF. The CDR3 nucleotides are TGTGCCAGCAGCGTAGTGTCTAGCACAGATACGCAGTATTTT.

DNA for the CDR3: TGTGCCAGCAACGGACAGGGCAGCTCCTACGAGCAGTACTTC. Translating it yields CASNGQGSSYEQYF. The gene calls are TRBV6-2 or TRBV6-3 and TRBJ2-7; 8 bases fit TRBD1. Trimming cost V 7 bases and J 0 bases; bases outside gene matches: 5. Germline CDR1 MNHEY, CDR2 SVGEGT. This CDR3 is built from 14 residues.

The chain joins TRBV28 to TRBJ1-4; D is unresolved. The CDR3 totals 15 residues. V lost 4 bases and J lost 5, with 14 bases in between. From germline, CDR1 is MDHEN and CDR2 SYDVKM. The DNA of the CDR3 is TGTGCCAGCAGTTATCTGGCTGGCTGGAATGAAAAACTGTTTTTT. It yields the protein CASSYLAGWNEKLFF.

The chain employs TRBV7-9 and TRBJ2-5, with TRBD2 matching over 12 bases. V dropped 4 bases and J dropped 4; count of bases not matched to a gene: 7. The CDR3 loop spans 16 amino acids. Germline V lookup: CDR1 SEHNR, CDR2 FQNEAQ (reference sequence). CDR3 sequence: CASSWATSGGLETQYF. The CDR3 DNA reads TGTGCCAGCAGCTGGGCGACTAGCGGGGGTTTAGAGACCCAGTACTTC.

As for this clonotype: Compared with germline, one end of the junction differs, possibly owing to a read error. The rearrangement uses TRBV27 and TRBJ2-7; either TRBD1 or TRBD2 may supply D (5 bases each). The CDR3 consists of 14 residues. Germline values: CDR1 MNHEY, CDR2 SMNVEV (reference sequence). The CDR3 region has the DNA TGTGCCGGCAGTTGGGGGTCCGGACACAACGAGCAGTACTTC. It encodes CAGSWGSGHNEQYF.

The rearrangement uses TRBV19 and TRBJ1-5, with 9 bases identical to TRBD1. CDR3 size: 15 residues. Germline V lookup: CDR1 LNHDA, CDR2 SQIVND (reference sequence). Trimming removed 4 bases from V and 6 bases from J; junction bases left unmatched: 7. The CDR3 bases are TGTGCCAGTAGTACACCGGACAGGGGAGGTCAGCCCCAGCATTTT. Its translation is CASSTPDRGGQPQHF.

This clonotype occurred a few times. The chain recombines TRBV20-1 with TRBJ2-5; a possible D gene is TRBD2 (6 bases). With 8 bases removed from V and 2 bases from J, the gap between germline ends came to 24 bases. The CDR3 extends over 16 amino acids. CDR1 and CDR2 from the germline V gene are DFQATT and SNEGSKA (reference sequence). The CDR3 loop reads CSTRNPGTAGQETQYF. In nucleotides, the CDR3 is TGCAGTACGCGAAACCCTGGGACGGCGGGACAAGAGACCCAGTACTTC.

The chain is built from TRBV13 and TRBJ2-7; D is possibly TRBD2 (5 bases). Germline V gene data show CDR1 as PRHDT and CDR2 as FYEKMQ (reference sequence). V lost 5 bases, J lost 2 bases, and 16 bases lay in between. There are 15 residues in the CDR3. CDR3 DNA: TGTGCCAGCAGCACTTCCTTTAGCGCAACCTACGAGCAGTACTTC. Translation: CASSTSFSATYEQYF.